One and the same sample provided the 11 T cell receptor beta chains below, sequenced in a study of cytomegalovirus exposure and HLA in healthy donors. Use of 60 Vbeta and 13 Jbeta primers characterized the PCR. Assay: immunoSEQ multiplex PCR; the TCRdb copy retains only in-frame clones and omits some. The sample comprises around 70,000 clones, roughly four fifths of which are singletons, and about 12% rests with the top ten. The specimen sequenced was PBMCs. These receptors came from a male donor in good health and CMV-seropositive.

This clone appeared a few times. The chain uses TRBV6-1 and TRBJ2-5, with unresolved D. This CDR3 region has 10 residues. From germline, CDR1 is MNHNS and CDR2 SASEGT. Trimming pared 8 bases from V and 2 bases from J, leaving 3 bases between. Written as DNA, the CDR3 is TGTGCCAGCCTTCAAGAGACCCAGTACTTC. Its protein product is CASLQETQYF.

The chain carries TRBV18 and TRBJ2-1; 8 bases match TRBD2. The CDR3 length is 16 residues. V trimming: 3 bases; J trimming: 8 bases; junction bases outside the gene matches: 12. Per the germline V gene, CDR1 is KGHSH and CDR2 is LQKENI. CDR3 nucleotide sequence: TGTGCCAGCTCACCTTCTGTCCCGGGGGGGAATGATGAGCAGTTCTTC. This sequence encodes CASSPSVPGGNDEQFF.

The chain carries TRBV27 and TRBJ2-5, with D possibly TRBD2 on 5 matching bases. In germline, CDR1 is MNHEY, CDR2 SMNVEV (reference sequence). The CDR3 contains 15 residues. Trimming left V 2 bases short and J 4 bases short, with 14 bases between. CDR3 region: CASSLRGIPAETQYF. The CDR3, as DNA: TGTGCCAGCAGTTTACGGGGTATCCCGGCAGAGACCCAGTACTTC.

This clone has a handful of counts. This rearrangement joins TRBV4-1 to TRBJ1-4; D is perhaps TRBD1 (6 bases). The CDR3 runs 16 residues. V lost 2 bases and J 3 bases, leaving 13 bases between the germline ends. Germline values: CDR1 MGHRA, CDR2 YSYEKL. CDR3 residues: CASSQPVDRSNEKLFF. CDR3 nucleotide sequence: TGCGCCAGCAGCCAACCTGTAGACAGGTCTAATGAAAAACTGTTTTTT.

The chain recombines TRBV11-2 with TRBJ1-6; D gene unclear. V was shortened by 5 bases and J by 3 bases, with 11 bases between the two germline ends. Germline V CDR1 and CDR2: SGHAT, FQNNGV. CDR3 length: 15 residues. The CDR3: CASSRGLLYNSPLHF. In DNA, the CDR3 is TGTGCCAGCAGCCGTGGACTGCTCTATAATTCACCCCTCCACTTT. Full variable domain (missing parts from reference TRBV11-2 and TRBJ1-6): EAGVAQSPRYKIIEKRQSVAFWCNPISGHATLYWYQQILGQGPKLLIQFQNNGVVDDSQLPKDRFSAERLKGVDSTLKIQPAKLEDSAVYLCASSRGLLYNSPLHFGNGTRLTVT.

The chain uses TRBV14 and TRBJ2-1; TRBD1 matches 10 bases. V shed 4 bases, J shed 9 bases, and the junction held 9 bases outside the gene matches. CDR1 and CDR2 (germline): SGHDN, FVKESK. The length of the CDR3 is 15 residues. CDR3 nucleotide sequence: TGTGCCAGCAGCCCCCGGGACAGGGGTTGGGGTGAGCAGTTCTTC. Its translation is CASSPRDRGWGEQFF.

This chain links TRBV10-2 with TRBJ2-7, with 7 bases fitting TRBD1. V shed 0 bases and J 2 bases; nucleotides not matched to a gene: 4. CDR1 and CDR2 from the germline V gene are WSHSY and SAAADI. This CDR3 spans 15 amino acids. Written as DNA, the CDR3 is TGCGCCAGCAGTGAGTCGACAGGGTTGCCCTACGAGCAGTACTTC. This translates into CASSESTGLPYEQYF.

The CDR3: CSALLSGETQYF. Written as DNA, the CDR3 is TGCAGCGCACTCCTCAGCGGGGAGACCCAGTACTTC. The chain uses TRBV29-1 and TRBJ2-5; D possibly corresponds to TRBD2 (6 bases). Germline CDR1 and CDR2: SQVTM and ANQGSEA. Trimming took off 7 bases at V and 5 bases at J, with 14 bases between the two ends. This CDR3 comprises 12 residues.

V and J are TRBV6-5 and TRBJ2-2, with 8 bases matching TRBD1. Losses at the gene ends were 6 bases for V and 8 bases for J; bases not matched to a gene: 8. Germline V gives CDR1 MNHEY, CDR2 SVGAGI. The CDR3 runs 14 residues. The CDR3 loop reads CASRADRGGGELFF. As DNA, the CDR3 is TGTGCCAGCAGAGCCGACAGGGGTGGTGGGGAGCTGTTTTTT.

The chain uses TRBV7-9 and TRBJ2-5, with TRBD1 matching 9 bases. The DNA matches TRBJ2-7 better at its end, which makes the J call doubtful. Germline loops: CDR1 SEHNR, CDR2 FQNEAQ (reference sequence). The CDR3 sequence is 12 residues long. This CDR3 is CASSGQGYEQYF. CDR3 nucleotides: TGTGCCAGCAGCGGACAGGGGTACGAGCAGTACTTC.

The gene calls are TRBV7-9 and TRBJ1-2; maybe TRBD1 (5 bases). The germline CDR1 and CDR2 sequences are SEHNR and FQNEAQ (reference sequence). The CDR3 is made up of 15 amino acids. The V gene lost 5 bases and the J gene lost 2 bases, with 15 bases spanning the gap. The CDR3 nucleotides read TGTGCCAGCAGCCCAATGGGGGGGAGCAACTATGGCTACACCTTC. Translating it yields CASSPMGGSNYGYTF.